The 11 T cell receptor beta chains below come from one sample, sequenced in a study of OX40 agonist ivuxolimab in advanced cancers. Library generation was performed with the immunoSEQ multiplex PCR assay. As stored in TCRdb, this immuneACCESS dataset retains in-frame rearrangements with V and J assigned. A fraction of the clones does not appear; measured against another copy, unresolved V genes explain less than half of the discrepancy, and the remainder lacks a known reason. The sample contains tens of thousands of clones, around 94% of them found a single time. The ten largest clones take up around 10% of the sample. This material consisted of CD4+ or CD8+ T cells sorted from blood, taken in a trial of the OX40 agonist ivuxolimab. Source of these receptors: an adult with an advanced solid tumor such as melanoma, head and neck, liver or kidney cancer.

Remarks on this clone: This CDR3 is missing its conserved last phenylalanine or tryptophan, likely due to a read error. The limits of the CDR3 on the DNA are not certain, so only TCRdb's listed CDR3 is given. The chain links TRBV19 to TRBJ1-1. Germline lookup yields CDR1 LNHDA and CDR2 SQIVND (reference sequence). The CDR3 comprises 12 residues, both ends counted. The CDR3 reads CAPTTGGHTEGL.

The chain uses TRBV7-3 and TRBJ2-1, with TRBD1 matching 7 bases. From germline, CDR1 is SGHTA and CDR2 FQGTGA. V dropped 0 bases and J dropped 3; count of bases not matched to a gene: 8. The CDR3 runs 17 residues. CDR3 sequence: CASSLTPTGTVYNEQFF. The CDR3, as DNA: TGTGCCAGCAGCTTAACGCCGACAGGGACCGTCTACAATGAGCAGTTCTTC.

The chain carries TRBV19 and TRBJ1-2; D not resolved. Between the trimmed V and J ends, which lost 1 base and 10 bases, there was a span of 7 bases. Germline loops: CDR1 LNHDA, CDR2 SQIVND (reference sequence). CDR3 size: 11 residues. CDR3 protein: CASSIGRIYTF. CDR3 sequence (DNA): TGTGCCAGTAGTATAGGGCGGATCTACACCTTC.

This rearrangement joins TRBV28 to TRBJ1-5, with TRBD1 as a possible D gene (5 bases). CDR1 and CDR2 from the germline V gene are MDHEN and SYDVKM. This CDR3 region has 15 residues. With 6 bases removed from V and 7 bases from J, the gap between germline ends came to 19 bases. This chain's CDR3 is CASSPSGGVGQPQHF. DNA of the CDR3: TGTGCCAGCAGCCCTAGTGGGGGGGTCGGACAGCCCCAGCATTTT.

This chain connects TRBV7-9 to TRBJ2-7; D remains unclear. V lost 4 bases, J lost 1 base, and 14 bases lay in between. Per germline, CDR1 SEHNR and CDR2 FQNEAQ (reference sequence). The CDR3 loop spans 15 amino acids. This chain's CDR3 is CASSYSGPDSYEQYF. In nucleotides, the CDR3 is TGTGCCAGCAGCTACTCCGGGCCCGATTCCTACGAGCAGTACTTC.

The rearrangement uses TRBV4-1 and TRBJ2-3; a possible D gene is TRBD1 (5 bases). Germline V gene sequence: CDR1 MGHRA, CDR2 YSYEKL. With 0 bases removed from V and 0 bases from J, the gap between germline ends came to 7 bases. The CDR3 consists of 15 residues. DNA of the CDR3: TGCGCCAGCAGCCAAGAAGACAGAAGCACAGATACGCAGTATTTT. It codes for CASSQEDRSTDTQYF.

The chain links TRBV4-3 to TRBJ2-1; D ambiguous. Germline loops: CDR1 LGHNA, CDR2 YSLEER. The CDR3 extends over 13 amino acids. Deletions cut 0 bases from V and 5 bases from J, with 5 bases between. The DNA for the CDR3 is TGCGCCAGCAGCCAAGATTTCGACAATGAGCAGTTCTTC. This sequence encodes CASSQDFDNEQFF.

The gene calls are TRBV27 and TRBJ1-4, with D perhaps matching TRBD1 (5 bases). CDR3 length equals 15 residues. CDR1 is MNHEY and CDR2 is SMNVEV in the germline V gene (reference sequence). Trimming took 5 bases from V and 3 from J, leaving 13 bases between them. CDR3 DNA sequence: TGTGCCAGCAGTATCCTTGGGGGACCTAATGAAAAACTGTTTTTT. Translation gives CASSILGGPNEKLFF.

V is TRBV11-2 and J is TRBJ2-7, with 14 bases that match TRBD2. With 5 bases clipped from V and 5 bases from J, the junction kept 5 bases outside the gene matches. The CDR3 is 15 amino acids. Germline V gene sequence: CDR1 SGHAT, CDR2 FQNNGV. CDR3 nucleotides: TGTGCCAGCAGCCCTGGGACTAGCGGGGGTCACGAGCAGTACTTC. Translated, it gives CASSPGTSGGHEQYF.

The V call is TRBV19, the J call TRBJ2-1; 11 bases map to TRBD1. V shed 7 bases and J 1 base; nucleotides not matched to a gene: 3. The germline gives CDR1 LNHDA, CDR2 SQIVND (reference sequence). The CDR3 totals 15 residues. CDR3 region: CASTGTGGSYNEQFF. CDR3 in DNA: TGTGCCAGTACTGGGACAGGGGGTTCCTACAATGAGCAGTTCTTC.

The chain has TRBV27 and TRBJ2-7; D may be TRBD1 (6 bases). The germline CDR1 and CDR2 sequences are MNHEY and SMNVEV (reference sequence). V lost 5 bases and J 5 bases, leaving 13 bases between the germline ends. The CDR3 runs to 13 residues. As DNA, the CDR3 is TGTGCCAGCAGTATACAGGGTTTCGACGAGCAGTACTTC. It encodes CASSIQGFDEQYF.